The T cell receptor beta chain under discussion was sequenced for a study of T cells in localized non-small cell lung cancer. The junction had 2 bases not matched to a gene; V was cut back by 4 bases and J by 1 base. Germline assignment: CDR1 SGHNT and CDR2 YENEEA. The CDR3 has 14 residues. This clone came up a few times. Antigen unknown. The table came from immunoSEQ multiplex PCR; TCRdb's copy has only in-frame clones and leaves some out. The table records about 3,500 clones, under 25% of them present only once. Findings and limits, study-wide: It remains possible that heterogeneity exists, since only one tumor region was sequenced. Uninvolved adjacent lung showed higher T cell clonality than tumor. Greater blood T cell density accompanied longer overall survival.

This specimen consisted of lung tumor tissue, obtained before any cancer treatment. The clonotype comes from a female donor aged 60 or older with stage II lung adenocarcinoma. The chain joins TRBV11-3 to TRBJ2-5; 8 positions agree with TRBD1. Written as DNA, the CDR3 is TGTGCCAGCAGCTCAGGACAGGGCCAAGAGACCCAGTACTTC. It specifies CASSSGQGQETQYF.